These 27 T cell receptor beta chains were sequenced from one sample in a study of cytomegalovirus exposure and HLA in healthy donors. Primers: 60 Vbeta forward and 13 Jbeta reverse. Produced via immunoSEQ multiplex PCR; TCRdb's table is partial and in-frame only. The repertoire holds 150,000 to 200,000 clones, roughly 79% seen once, with approximately 1% in the top ten. Input material: PBMCs. The receptors stem from a middle-aged woman in good health and CMV-seronegative.

This clone has a handful of counts. This sequence joins TRBV5-4 and TRBJ1-1; 7 nucleotides align to TRBD1. The CDR3 has 14 amino acids. Germline V gives CDR1 SGHNT, CDR2 YYREEE (reference sequence). Germline trimming cut 4 bases from V and 4 bases from J; bases unmatched to any gene: 7. CDR3 sequence reads: CASSTGQPPTEAFF. The CDR3, as DNA: TGTGCCAGCAGCACGGGACAGCCCCCCACTGAAGCTTTCTTT.

V is TRBV30 and J is TRBJ2-5; weak D call: TRBD1 (6 bases). CDR1 is GTSNPN, CDR2 SVGIG, per germline (reference sequence). This CDR3 has 15 residues. Trimming shortened V by 0 bases and J by 5 bases, and 16 bases separated the two germline ends. The CDR3 DNA reads as TGTGCCTGGAGTGTACAACAGGGAGTAGGGGAGACCCAGTACTTC. Protein: CAWSVQQGVGETQYF.

This chain uses TRBV5-1 with TRBJ1-5, with D uncertain. From germline, CDR1 is SGHRS and CDR2 YFSETQ. V lost 0 bases and J 5 bases, leaving 6 bases between the germline ends. The CDR3 runs to 13 residues. The CDR3 region is CASSLAVDQPQHF. CDR3 bases: TGCGCCAGCAGCTTGGCTGTAGATCAGCCCCAGCATTTT.

V gene TRBV19 combines with J gene TRBJ2-7; 9 bases are shared with TRBD2. V lost 2 bases to trimming and J lost 4 bases; unmatched junction nucleotides: 15. The V gene's germline CDR1 is LNHDA and CDR2 SQIVND (reference sequence). The CDR3 runs 18 residues. CDR3 coding DNA: TGTGCCAGTAGTATAAGCCCACCCGGGACTAGCAGACCTTACGAGCAGTACTTC. It specifies CASSISPPGTSRPYEQYF.

This clone turned up a few times. The CDR3 protein is CASRDGRATDTQYF. The CDR3 region has the DNA TGTGCCAGCAGGGACGGGAGGGCCACAGATACGCAGTATTTT. This chain uses TRBV7-3 with TRBJ2-3; 8 nucleotides line up with TRBD2. The germline V gene encodes CDR1 SGHTA and CDR2 FQGTGA. Losses at the gene ends were 6 bases for V and 2 bases for J; bases not matched to a gene: 4. There are 14 residues in the CDR3.

Of note for this clone: This sample includes further DNA sequences coding for the same CDR3. The chain employs TRBV30 and TRBJ2-6; D might be TRBD1 (6 bases). The CDR3 has 15 amino acids. Deletions cut 2 bases from V and 0 bases from J, with 8 bases between. Germline CDR1 is GTSNPN and CDR2 is SVGIG (reference sequence). CDR3 sequence: CAWSLGGSGANVLTF. The CDR3 DNA sequence: TGTGCCTGGAGTTTAGGGGGCTCTGGGGCCAACGTCCTGACTTTC.

The CDR3 nucleotides are TGTGCCAGCAGTCTCGACAGCGTTAACTATGGCTACACCTTC. Its translation: CASSLDSVNYGYTF. The chain has TRBV5-4 and TRBJ1-2, with D perhaps TRBD1 (5 bases). V shed 5 bases and J shed 1 base, with 12 bases lying between them. The germline V gene has CDR1 SGHNT and CDR2 YYREEE (reference sequence). This CDR3 contains 14 residues.

This clone was seen more than once but under ten times. The chain uses TRBV5-6 and TRBJ1-1; no firm D call. The CDR3 is 17 residues long. Germline values: CDR1 SGHDT, CDR2 YYEEEE. The V end was cut by 2 bases, the J end by 1 base, with 18 bases between. Here the CDR3 DNA reads TGTGCCAGCAGCTTAACCCCCCCCCTGGGAGGGAACACTGAAGCTTTCTTT. Translating gives CASSLTPPLGGNTEAFF. The whole variable domain, remainder taken from reference TRBV5-6 and TRBJ1-1, is DAGVTQSPTHLIKTRGQQVTLRCSPKSGHDTVSWYQQALGQGPQFIFQYYEEEERQRGNFPDRFSGHQFPNYSSELNVNALLLGDSALYLCASSLTPPLGGNTEAFFGQGTRLTVV.

This chain uses TRBV30 with TRBJ2-5, with TRBD1 matching 12 bases. The CDR3 is 16 amino acids. Unmatched junction bases numbered 3, after V lost 0 bases and J lost 1 base. Germline-derived CDR1 and CDR2 are GTSNPN and SVGIG (reference sequence). For the CDR3, the DNA is TGTGCCTGGAGTGTATGGGGACAGGGGGCCCAAGAGACCCAGTACTTC. Its translation: CAWSVWGQGAQETQYF.

V usage is TRBV7-2 and J usage is TRBJ2-5, with D possibly being TRBD1 (5 bases). This CDR3 spans 15 amino acids. The germline V and J ends were trimmed by 5 bases and 1 base, with 14 bases remaining between them. In germline, CDR1 is SGHTA, CDR2 FQGNSA. CDR3 sequence: CASSKDTQRQETQYF. CDR3 coding DNA: TGTGCCAGCAGCAAGGACACGCAGCGCCAAGAGACCCAGTACTTC.

In DNA, the CDR3 is TGTGCCAGCAGCTTAGGGGTGTGTCCCTTACGGTTCCAGTTCTTC. Translated, it gives CASSLGVCPLRFQFF. This chain uses TRBV12-1 with TRBJ2-1; the table's D call TRBD1 went unverified against the DNA. TRBV12-1 is annotated as a pseudogene. The CDR3 is 15 amino acids.

This sequence joins TRBV12-2 and TRBJ1-2; the D segment call TRBD1 is taken from the table without a DNA check. TRBV12-2 is recorded as a pseudogene. The CDR3 extends over 19 amino acids. The CDR3 sequence: CASRLARKAGGISNYGYTF. CDR3 bases: TGTGCAAGTCGCTTAGCGCGGAAGGCAGGGGGTATCTCTAACTATGGCTACACCTTC.

CDR3: CASGSKRTGGTSSYNEQFF. In DNA, the CDR3 is TGTGCTAGTGGTTCAAAGCGGACAGGGGGCACGAGCTCCTACAATGAGCAGTTCTTC. V is TRBV12-5 and J is TRBJ2-1, with 11 bases lining up with TRBD1. With V trimmed by 4 bases and J by 0 bases, 11 bases remained unmatched. The CDR3 contains 19 residues. The germline V gene has CDR1 LGHNT and CDR2 FRNRAP.

J is TRBJ2-7 and V is TRBV9, with TRBD1 as a possible D gene (5 bases). Germline V CDR1 and CDR2: SGDLS, YYNGEE. The CDR3 runs 14 residues. Trimming took off 5 bases at V and 3 bases at J, with 15 bases between the two ends. DNA for the CDR3: TGTGCCAGCAGTGGCTCAGGGCTTGGCTACGAGCAGTACTTC. Translation gives CASSGSGLGYEQYF.

This chain connects TRBV6-5 to TRBJ2-5, with a tentative D call TRBD1 (5 bases). Trimming pared 0 bases from V and 1 base from J, leaving 9 bases between. CDR1 is MNHEY and CDR2 is SVGAGI in the germline V gene. CDR3 size: 15 residues. DNA of the CDR3: TGTGCCAGCAGTTACTCATCAGGGTTCCAAGAGACCCAGTACTTC. Amino acids: CASSYSSGFQETQYF.

The rearrangement uses TRBV12-5 and TRBJ1-2; perhaps TRBD1 as D (5 bases). CDR3 length: 17 residues. Germline loops: CDR1 LGHNT, CDR2 FRNRAP. V was shortened by 0 bases and J by 8 bases, with 22 bases between the two germline ends. The CDR3 here is CASGLVSGDGGREGYTF. CDR3 in DNA: TGTGCTAGTGGTTTGGTATCGGGGGACGGCGGCCGGGAGGGCTACACCTTC.

This clone came up once. This chain connects TRBV27 to TRBJ1-4, with D possibly being TRBD1 (5 bases). The germline V gene encodes CDR1 MNHEY and CDR2 SMNVEV (reference sequence). V was trimmed by 3 bases and J by 10 bases, leaving 9 bases between them. The CDR3 spans 12 residues. The CDR3 nucleotides are TGTGCCAGCAGTTTTTGGGGGGGAAAACTGTTTTTT. Encoded protein: CASSFWGGKLFF.

V usage is TRBV11-1 and J usage is TRBJ2-7; a possible D gene is TRBD2 (6 bases). The CDR3 sequence is 13 residues long. The germline V gene has CDR1 SGHAT and CDR2 FQDESV (reference sequence). The ends were cut back, 5 bases at V and 1 base at J, with 9 bases in the middle. The CDR3 region is CASSPAGSYEQYF. The CDR3, as DNA: TGTGCCAGCAGCCCGGCGGGATCCTACGAGCAGTACTTC.

This clone showed up just a few times. The junction does not match germline at one end; this may be a read error. V and J are TRBV6-5 and TRBJ2-1; TRBD2 matches 10 bases. The CDR3 is made up of 16 amino acids. Germline assignment: CDR1 MNHEY and CDR2 SVGAGI. The CDR3 region is CASSYESSGRNRGEVF. The CDR3 DNA sequence: TGTGCCAGCAGTTACGAAAGTAGCGGGAGGAATCGGGGTGAGGTCTTC.

The chain combines TRBV9 with TRBJ2-1; TRBD2 aligns across 8 bases. Germline V gives CDR1 SGDLS, CDR2 YYNGEE. With 0 bases clipped from V and 4 bases from J, the junction kept 6 bases outside the gene matches. The CDR3 extends over 16 amino acids. The CDR3 protein is CASSVGGTRHYNEQFF. The CDR3 DNA is TGTGCCAGCAGCGTAGGTGGGACTAGACATTACAATGAGCAGTTCTTC.

The chain has TRBV14 and TRBJ2-5; D unresolved. The CDR3 length is 16 residues. The V gene's germline CDR1 is SGHDN and CDR2 FVKESK. Trimming removed 4 bases from V and 5 bases from J, with 20 bases in between. The CDR3: CASSPPSGVIGETQYF. CDR3 sequence (DNA): TGTGCCAGCAGCCCTCCAAGTGGAGTAATCGGGGAGACCCAGTACTTC.

The rearrangement links TRBV5-6 to TRBJ1-2; 7 bases align to TRBD1. The germline CDR1 and CDR2 sequences are SGHDT and YYEEEE. The CDR3 is made up of 15 amino acids. With 4 bases clipped from V and 2 bases from J, the junction kept 8 bases outside the gene matches. CDR3 region: CASSTAGTVNYGYTF. In DNA, the CDR3 is TGTGCCAGCAGCACCGCCGGGACAGTAAACTATGGCTACACCTTC.

This rearrangement joins TRBV7-3 to TRBJ2-3, with D possibly matching TRBD2 (5 bases). This CDR3 is built from 14 residues. Trimming shortened V by 2 bases and J by 5 bases, and 11 bases separated the two germline ends. Per the germline V gene, CDR1 is SGHTA and CDR2 is FQGTGA. The CDR3 DNA reads TGTGCCAGCAGCTTATTAGCGAATTTAGATACGCAGTATTTT. Its protein is CASSLLANLDTQYF.

The rearrangement uses TRBV5-1 and TRBJ2-4; 7 bases fit TRBD2. The germline gives CDR1 SGHRS, CDR2 YFSETQ. V trimming: 2 bases; J trimming: 3 bases; junction bases outside the gene matches: 8. The CDR3 contains 16 residues. The chain's CDR3 is CASSFSGAGVKNIQYF. In DNA form, the CDR3 reads TGCGCCAGCAGCTTCAGCGGGGCTGGGGTCAAAAACATTCAGTACTTC.

V and J are TRBV19 and TRBJ2-5, with 12 nucleotides matching TRBD1. Trimming took 9 bases from V and 5 from J; bases not matched to a gene: 13. CDR1 LNHDA and CDR2 SQIVND come from the germline V gene (reference sequence). The CDR3 is 16 residues long. The chain's CDR3 is CASSGSRGQGAETQYF. In nucleotides, the CDR3 is TGTGCCAGCTCGGGGTCAAGGGGACAGGGGGCCGAGACCCAGTACTTC.

A few counts support this clone. The V and J genes are TRBV5-8 and TRBJ2-1, with 8 positions matching TRBD2. The germline V gene encodes CDR1 SGHTS and CDR2 YDEGEE. This CDR3 has 17 amino acids. The J segment lost 0 bases and the V segment lost 2 bases, leaving 7 bases of the junction unmatched. CDR3 region: CASSFAGGGGSYNEQFF. As DNA, the CDR3 is TGTGCCAGCAGCTTCGCGGGGGGCGGGGGCTCCTACAATGAGCAGTTCTTC.

This chain uses TRBV9 with TRBJ2-2, with D hard to call. V was trimmed by 4 bases and J by 1 base, leaving 14 bases between them. The CDR3 consists of 16 residues. The germline V gene has CDR1 SGDLS and CDR2 YYNGEE. The CDR3, as DNA: TGTGCCAGCAGCCCCCTCCCTGTCGGGAACACCGGGGAGCTGTTTTTT. It yields the protein CASSPLPVGNTGELFF.